These 25 T cell receptor beta chains share one sample of origin, sequenced in a study of regulatory dendritic cells for organ transplantation. Here immunoSEQ multiplex PCR was the method, and the copy in TCRdb shows in-frame clones only, minus some. The repertoire holds roughly 35,000 clones, with about 88% as singletons. The sample was naive CD4+ T cells from blood. As to subset: CD45RA+ naive T cells. The source is a human donor in good health.

The count of this clone is one. V is TRBV7-9 and J is TRBJ2-1; TRBD2 aligns across 12 bases. The CDR3 runs to 16 residues. V was pared by 7 bases and J by 8 bases, with 12 bases of the junction left unmatched. Germline-derived CDR1 and CDR2 are SEHNR and FQNEAQ (reference sequence). The CDR3 is CASKPLAGGQGDEQFF. The CDR3 region has the DNA TGTGCCAGCAAACCACTAGCGGGAGGCCAGGGCGATGAGCAGTTCTTC.

CDR3 sequence (DNA): TGCGCCAGCAGTGACAGCCACCAGTACTTC. Protein sequence: CASSDSHQYF. This chain links TRBV5-1 with TRBJ2-7, with D possibly matching TRBD1 (5 bases). The CDR3 has 10 amino acids. Trimming took 5 bases from V and 10 from J, leaving 10 bases between them. The germline V gene has CDR1 SGHRS and CDR2 YFSETQ. The full variable domain, its missing parts supplied by reference TRBV5-1 and TRBJ2-7, is KAGVTQTPRYLIKTRGQQVTLSCSPISGHRSVSWYQQTPGQGLQFLFEYFSETQRNKGNFPGRFSGRQFSNSRSEMNVSTLELGDSALYLCASSDSHQYFGPGTRLTVT.

The J gene is TRBJ2-2, the V gene TRBV9; D is undetermined. CDR1 SGDLS and CDR2 YYNGEE come from the germline V gene. Trimming removed 3 bases from V and 6 bases from J, with 12 bases in between. The CDR3 is 14 residues long. DNA of the CDR3: TGTGCCAGCAGCGCCCAACTTGCCTCCGGGGAGCTGTTTTTT. It is translated as CASSAQLASGELFF.

The J gene is TRBJ2-7, the V gene TRBV10-2; 10 bases agree with TRBD1. The CDR3 runs to 17 residues. CDR1 is WSHSY, CDR2 SAAADI, per germline. The J segment lost 0 bases and the V segment lost 3 bases, leaving 8 bases of the junction unmatched. The chain's CDR3 is CASSDFGGQGPSYEQYF. DNA of the CDR3: TGCGCCAGCAGTGATTTCGGGGGACAGGGGCCCTCCTACGAGCAGTACTTC.

The rearrangement joins TRBV11-2 to TRBJ2-7; 14 nucleotides align to TRBD2. This CDR3 has 16 amino acids. The V segment lost 5 bases and the J segment 5 bases; nucleotides outside the gene matches: 8. In germline, CDR1 is SGHAT, CDR2 FQNNGV. The CDR3 reads CASSTPPGLAGDEQYF. The CDR3, as DNA: TGTGCCAGCAGCACTCCGCCGGGACTAGCGGGAGACGAGCAGTACTTC.

Only one count was recorded for this clone. Other nucleotide sequences in the sample specify the same CDR3. The chain couples TRBV19 to TRBJ1-1; D not resolved. Per germline, CDR1 LNHDA and CDR2 SQIVND (reference sequence). V was shortened by 3 bases and J by 0 bases, with 8 bases between the two germline ends. The length of the CDR3 is 14 residues. CDR3 sequence reads: CASSIGRLNTEAFF. The CDR3, as DNA: TGTGCCAGTAGTATCGGACGGCTGAACACTGAAGCTTTCTTT.

The gene calls are TRBV5-1 and TRBJ2-7; D is possibly TRBD2 (5 bases). Looked up from germline, CDR1 is SGHRS and CDR2 is YFSETQ. The CDR3 has 13 amino acids. Trimming shortened V by 0 bases and J by 3 bases, and 7 bases separated the two germline ends. CDR3 region: CASSLERDYEQYF. In nucleotides, the CDR3 is TGCGCCAGCAGCTTGGAACGGGACTACGAGCAGTACTTC.

Here the CDR3 reads CASRLDRDYGYTF. The CDR3, as DNA: TGTGCCAGCAGATTAGACAGGGACTATGGCTACACCTTC. This sequence joins TRBV7-3 and TRBJ1-2; the match to TRBD1 covers 7 bases. Germline CDR1 reads SGHTA; CDR2 reads FQGTGA. The V gene end was trimmed by 6 bases and the J gene end by 3 bases; junction bases not matched to a gene: 4. The CDR3 is made up of 13 amino acids.

The chain couples TRBV18 to TRBJ1-1, with 8 bases aligning to TRBD1. Trimming removed 2 bases from V and 7 bases from J; junction bases left unmatched: 0. Germline V lookup: CDR1 KGHSH, CDR2 LQKENI. The CDR3 sequence is 12 residues long. The DNA for the CDR3 is TGTGCCAGCTCACCAGGACAGGGTGAAGCTTTCTTT. As protein: CASSPGQGEAFF.

V gene TRBV7-9 combines with J gene TRBJ1-6; D not resolved. From germline, CDR1 is SEHNR and CDR2 FQNEAQ (reference sequence). The CDR3 covers 14 residues. Trimming removed 1 base from V and 9 bases from J, with 10 bases in between. CDR3 loop: CASSLGPWGSPLHF. DNA for the CDR3: TGTGCCAGCAGCTTAGGTCCCTGGGGTTCACCCCTCCACTTT.

The V gene is TRBV28, the J gene TRBJ1-2; 8 nucleotides line up with TRBD1. The CDR3 spans 16 residues. With V trimmed by 5 bases and J by 0 bases, 8 bases remained unmatched. The V gene's germline CDR1 is MDHEN and CDR2 SYDVKM. The CDR3 DNA is TGTGCCAGCAGTCCACCAGGGGACAGGCCTAACTATGGCTACACCTTC. It encodes CASSPPGDRPNYGYTF.

V and J are TRBV5-1 and TRBJ1-2; unclear D gene. This CDR3 spans 12 amino acids. Germline-derived CDR1 and CDR2 are SGHRS and YFSETQ. Trimming cost V 4 bases and J 6 bases, with 10 bases left between them. The CDR3 nucleotides are TGCGCCAGCAGCCTGGACGGGAATGGCTACACCTTC. It specifies CASSLDGNGYTF.

This chain uses TRBV6-5 with TRBJ2-7, with D perhaps matching TRBD1 (7 bases). Germline CDR1 is MNHEY and CDR2 is SVGAGI. This CDR3 comprises 15 residues. Between the trimmed V and J ends, which lost 5 bases and 5 bases, there was a span of 19 bases. CDR3 region: CASSKNRGGLDEQYF. Here the CDR3 DNA reads TGTGCCAGCAGTAAAAACAGGGGAGGCCTTGACGAGCAGTACTTC.

The chain uses TRBV11-2 and TRBJ2-7; 10 bases align to TRBD1. Per the germline V gene, CDR1 is SGHAT and CDR2 is FQNNGV. Germline trimming cut 1 base from V and 6 bases from J; bases unmatched to any gene: 6. The CDR3 is 15 residues long. The CDR3 DNA sequence: TGTGCCAGCAGCTTAGGGGCCGGGACAGGGGTCGAGCAGTACTTC. Encoded protein: CASSLGAGTGVEQYF.

The chain has TRBV27 and TRBJ2-5, with 8 bases that match TRBD2. Germline CDR1 and CDR2: MNHEY and SMNVEV (reference sequence). This CDR3 spans 17 amino acids. V dropped 2 bases and J dropped 3; count of bases not matched to a gene: 11. The CDR3 protein is CASSLGLLAGLEETQYF. Written as DNA, the CDR3 is TGTGCCAGCAGTTTAGGCCTCTTAGCGGGACTGGAAGAGACCCAGTACTTC.

V usage is TRBV30 and J usage is TRBJ2-5; D not resolved. The CDR3 length is 11 residues. The V and J ends lost 2 bases and 5 bases respectively, with 6 bases between them. In germline, CDR1 is GTSNPN, CDR2 SVGIG (reference sequence). The CDR3 region has the DNA TGTGCCTGGAGTAGTGGGGAGACCCAGTACTTC. It encodes CAWSSGETQYF.

V gene TRBV4-3 combines with J gene TRBJ2-7; possibly TRBD1 or TRBD2 for D (5 bases each). Trimming took 4 bases from V and 7 from J, leaving 20 bases between them. From germline, CDR1 is LGHNA and CDR2 YSLEER. The CDR3 consists of 15 residues. The chain's CDR3 is CASSPRAGRAEEQYF. Written as DNA, the CDR3 is TGCGCCAGCAGCCCCCGGGCGGGCAGGGCGGAGGAGCAGTACTTC.

This clone was recorded only once. V gene TRBV19 combines with J gene TRBJ2-4; D uncertain. Trimming shortened V by 9 bases and J by 0 bases, and 15 bases separated the two germline ends. The CDR3 contains 15 residues. Looked up from germline, CDR1 is LNHDA and CDR2 is SQIVND (reference sequence). CDR3 DNA: TGTGCCAGCGCGCTCGATAGGGTAGCCAAAAACATTCAGTACTTC. This sequence encodes CASALDRVAKNIQYF.

J is TRBJ1-4 and V is TRBV2; the D gene is possibly TRBD1 (5 bases). The germline gives CDR1 SNHLY, CDR2 FYNNEI. CDR3 length: 13 residues. Trimming removed 11 bases from V and 8 bases from J, with 18 bases in between. The DNA for the CDR3 is TGTGCCGCGGGTAGTAGGGACGACGAAAAACTGTTTTTT. Its protein is CAAGSRDDEKLFF.

The V gene is TRBV18, the J gene TRBJ2-5; D ambiguous. Germline CDR1 and CDR2: KGHSH and LQKENI. The CDR3 has 12 residues. Trimming left V 0 bases short and J 4 bases short, with 3 bases between. DNA of the CDR3: TGTGCCAGCTCACCACCCGGAGAGACCCAGTACTTC. This translates into CASSPPGETQYF.

The chain carries TRBV6-5 and TRBJ2-1; possibly TRBD1 for D (6 bases). CDR3 length: 15 amino acids. V was clipped by 4 bases and J by 2 bases, with 12 bases between them. Germline V gene data show CDR1 as MNHEY and CDR2 as SVGAGI. The CDR3 protein is CASSFRDNAYNEQFF. The CDR3 nucleotides read TGTGCCAGCAGTTTCCGGGACAACGCCTACAATGAGCAGTTCTTC.

The chain recombines TRBV2 with TRBJ1-2; D is unclear. In germline, CDR1 is SNHLY, CDR2 FYNNEI. Trimming pared 3 bases from V and 4 bases from J, leaving 12 bases between. There are 14 residues in the CDR3. CDR3 protein: CASSENRRPYGYTF. In DNA form, the CDR3 reads TGTGCCAGCAGTGAGAATCGACGGCCCTATGGCTACACCTTC.

The DNA for the CDR3 is TGTGCCAGCAAACTAGCGGGGGTGTACCAAGAGACCCAGTACTTC. The encoded protein is CASKLAGVYQETQYF. The gene calls are TRBV6-5 and TRBJ2-5; TRBD2 matches 11 bases. In germline, CDR1 is MNHEY, CDR2 SVGAGI. Trimming cost V 7 bases and J 0 bases; bases outside gene matches: 4. This CDR3 region has 15 residues.

This clone was observed once. This sequence joins TRBV19 and TRBJ2-7, with D hard to call. The germline V gene has CDR1 LNHDA and CDR2 SQIVND (reference sequence). This CDR3 comprises 14 residues. V was cut by 8 bases and J by 3 bases, with 17 bases left in between. For the CDR3, the DNA is TGTGCCAGTTCAGACTTCACCGGCTACTACGAGCAGTACTTC. Residues: CASSDFTGYYEQYF.

The chain carries TRBV30 and TRBJ2-2; D not certain. Germline V gene sequence: CDR1 GTSNPN, CDR2 SVGIG (reference sequence). The CDR3 is 13 amino acids. V was clipped by 0 bases and J by 3 bases, with 5 bases between them. The DNA of the CDR3 is TGTGCCTGGAGTGTAGACCACACCGGGGAGCTGTTTTTT. Its protein is CAWSVDHTGELFF.